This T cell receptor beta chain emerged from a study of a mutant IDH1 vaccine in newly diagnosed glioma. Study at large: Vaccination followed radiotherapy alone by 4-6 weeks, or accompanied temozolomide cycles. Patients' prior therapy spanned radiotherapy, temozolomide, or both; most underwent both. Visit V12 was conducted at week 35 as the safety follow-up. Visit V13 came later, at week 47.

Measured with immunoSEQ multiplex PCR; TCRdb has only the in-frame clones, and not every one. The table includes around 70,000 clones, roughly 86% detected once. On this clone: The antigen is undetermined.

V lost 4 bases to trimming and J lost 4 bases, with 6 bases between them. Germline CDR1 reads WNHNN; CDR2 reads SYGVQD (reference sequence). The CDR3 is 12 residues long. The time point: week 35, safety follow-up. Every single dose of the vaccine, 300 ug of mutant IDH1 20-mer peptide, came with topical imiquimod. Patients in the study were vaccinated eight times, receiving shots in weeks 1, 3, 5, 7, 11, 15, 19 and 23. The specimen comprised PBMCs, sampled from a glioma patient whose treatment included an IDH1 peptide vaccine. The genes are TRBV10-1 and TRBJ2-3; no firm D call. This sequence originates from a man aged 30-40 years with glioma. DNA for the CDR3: TGCGCCAGCAGTGGTCCTTCAGATACGCAGTATTTT. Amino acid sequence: CASSGPSDTQYF.